The subject of this entry is one T cell receptor (beta chain). Per the original methods: From reference gene primer amplification, estimates of nucleated cell counts were derived. Libraries were prepared by immunoSEQ multiplex PCR; TCRdb keeps only in-frame clonotypes and omits some of them. V, J and clone size are those of that table, while D and trimming were read from the DNA. Altogether under 50,000 clones are present, more than 90% being singletons, with the ten largest covering 15% to 20%. Per the germline V gene, CDR1 is MNHEY and CDR2 is SMNVEV (reference sequence). V was shortened by 5 bases and J by 4 bases, with 18 bases between the two germline ends. The CDR3 is 16 residues long. The sample comes from a study of blood T cell repertoires in COVID-19. As for the study in general: Sample material is recorded as cDNA or gDNA derived from T cells, B-cell-depleted T cells, or PBMCs.

The material sequenced was peripheral blood. The V gene is TRBV27, the J gene TRBJ2-1; perhaps TRBD1 as D (6 bases). The receptor's source is a man between 65 and 85 years old with active COVID-19. CDR3 DNA sequence: TGTGCCAGCAGTCTCGTGACAGGATCCTCGTACAATGAGCAGTTCTTC. This gives the protein CASSLVTGSSYNEQFF.